The 20 T cell receptor beta chains in this list originate from one sample, sequenced in a study of shared clonotypes between healthy human individuals. TCRdb's copy holds only in-frame clones and misses some; the assay was immunoSEQ multiplex PCR. The sample has hundreds of thousands of clones, around 79% seen once. The source material was PBMCs. The receptors here all came from a woman between 40 and 55 years old in good health. Some clones in this sample may be carry-over from other donors' samples.

The rearrangement uses TRBV20-1 and TRBJ2-3, with 10 bases lining up with TRBD1. The V segment lost 7 bases and the J segment 14 bases; nucleotides outside the gene matches: 9. Germline V gene data show CDR1 as DFQATT and CDR2 as SNEGSKA (reference sequence). The CDR3 has 11 residues. The CDR3 DNA is TGCAGTGGGACGACAGGGGGCTCCTCGTATTTT. Residues: CSGTTGGSSYF.

The chain couples TRBV5-1 to TRBJ2-2; the D is unclear. Trimming shortened V by 1 base and J by 1 base, and 11 bases separated the two germline ends. Germline V CDR1 and CDR2: SGHRS, YFSETQ. This CDR3 is 16 amino acids long. The CDR3 protein is CASSLSQLVNTGELFF. The CDR3 DNA is TGCGCCAGCAGCTTGTCCCAGTTAGTGAACACCGGGGAGCTGTTTTTT.

This chain uses TRBV5-1 with TRBJ2-1; D is unresolved. The CDR3 is 13 residues long. The germline V gene encodes CDR1 SGHRS and CDR2 YFSETQ. Trimming removed 7 bases from V and 0 bases from J, with 8 bases in between. CDR3 amino acids: CASVPNSYNEQFF. Here the CDR3 DNA reads TGCGCCAGCGTACCAAACTCCTACAATGAGCAGTTCTTC.

The rearrangement joins TRBV2 to TRBJ1-2; weak D call: TRBD1 (5 bases). The length of the CDR3 is 13 residues. V was shortened by 8 bases and J by 0 bases, with 10 bases between the two germline ends. The V gene's germline CDR1 is SNHLY and CDR2 FYNNEI. The CDR3 spells CASGGETNYGYTF. For the CDR3, the DNA is TGTGCCAGCGGGGGGGAGACTAACTATGGCTACACCTTC. The full variable domain, rest sourced from reference TRBV2 and TRBJ1-2, is EPEVTQTPSHQVTQMGQEVILRCVPISNHLYFYWYRQILGQKVEFLVSFYNNEISEKSEIFDDQFSVERPDGSNFTLKIRSTKLEDSAMYFCASGGETNYGYTFGSGTRLTVV.

The chain links TRBV30 to TRBJ2-4; no clear D gene. The V gene's germline CDR1 is GTSNPN and CDR2 SVGIG (reference sequence). The V end was cut by 4 bases, the J end by 6 bases, with 10 bases between. The CDR3 loop spans 12 amino acids. CDR3 residues: CAWTDVSNIQYF. The CDR3 nucleotides read TGTGCCTGGACGGACGTTTCAAACATTCAGTACTTC.

The V gene is TRBV6-5, the J gene TRBJ2-1; D may be TRBD1 (6 bases). The CDR3 totals 15 residues. Germline CDR1 is MNHEY and CDR2 is SVGAGI. With 2 bases removed from V and 2 bases from J, the gap between germline ends came to 10 bases. The CDR3 nucleotides are TGTGCCAGCAGTTACAGTGCAGGGGCCTACAATGAGCAGTTCTTC. As protein: CASSYSAGAYNEQFF.

In its sample, this clone was seen a few times. The chain combines TRBV14 with TRBJ2-1; 11 bases align to TRBD2. The CDR3 is 15 amino acids. With V trimmed by 1 base and J by 5 bases, 1 base remained unmatched. Germline CDR1 reads SGHDN; CDR2 reads FVKESK. CDR3 residues: CASSQVAGGNNEQFF. As DNA, the CDR3 is TGTGCCAGCAGCCAAGTAGCGGGAGGGAACAATGAGCAGTTCTTC. The full variable domain, in which reference TRBV14 and TRBJ2-1 provide the parts outside the CDR3, is EAGVTQFPSHSVIEKGQTVTLRCDPISGHDNLYWYRRVMGKEIKFLLHFVKESKQDESGMPNNRFLAERTGGTYSTLKVQPAELEDSGVYFCASSQVAGGNNEQFFGPGTRLTVL.

The chain recombines TRBV7-2 with TRBJ2-7, with 9 bases aligning to TRBD2. The CDR3 loop spans 18 amino acids. The germline gives CDR1 SGHTA, CDR2 FQGNSA. Trimming cost V 1 base and J 7 bases; bases outside gene matches: 17. The CDR3 bases are TGTGCCAGCAGCTTAGTAGCGGGAGAACGAGGGGGTTGGCGGGAGCAGTACTTC. Translating it yields CASSLVAGERGGWREQYF. The variable domain in full, completed from reference TRBV7-2 and TRBJ2-7, reads GAGVSQSPSNKVTEKGKDVELRCDPISGHTALYWYRQSLGQGLEFLIYFQGNSAPDKSGLPSDRFSAERTGGSVSTLTIQRTQQEDSAVYLCASSLVAGERGGWREQYFGPGTRLTVT.

The chain is built from TRBV6-1 and TRBJ1-1; D might be TRBD1 (5 bases). This CDR3 is built from 14 residues. Germline V gene sequence: CDR1 MNHNS, CDR2 SASEGT. Trimming stripped 1 base from V and 4 bases from J, with 10 bases between. This CDR3 reads CASSEVRGPTEAFF. Written as DNA, the CDR3 is TGTGCCAGCAGTGAAGTTAGGGGTCCCACTGAAGCTTTCTTT.

This clone was detected only a few times. CDR3 nucleotide sequence: TGTGCCAGCAGCCCGAGGACAGGGGGTCTAGGAGCTTTCTTT. Translating gives CASSPRTGGLGAFF. The chain joins TRBV7-2 to TRBJ1-1, with 10 bases fitting TRBD1. Germline CDR1 is SGHTA and CDR2 is FQGNSA. The CDR3 contains 14 residues. Losses at the gene ends were 5 bases for V and 10 bases for J; bases not matched to a gene: 10.

The gene calls are TRBV5-1 and TRBJ2-5; no clear D. The CDR3 extends over 16 amino acids. Germline assignment: CDR1 SGHRS and CDR2 YFSETQ. The ends were cut back, 1 base at V and 1 base at J, with 14 bases in the middle. CDR3 residues: CASSLSSTGAQETQYF. The CDR3 DNA sequence: TGCGCCAGCAGCTTGTCTTCGACTGGCGCCCAAGAGACCCAGTACTTC.

This clone was found a few times. The chain combines TRBV5-4 with TRBJ2-1, with 9 bases matching TRBD2. Germline assignment: CDR1 SGHNT and CDR2 YYREEE (reference sequence). This CDR3 comprises 17 residues. Unmatched junction bases numbered 8, after V lost 3 bases and J lost 1 base. CDR3 bases: TGTGCCAGCAGCTCGGGGACTAGCCTTTATTCCTACAATGAGCAGTTCTTC. This encodes CASSSGTSLYSYNEQFF.

The V call is TRBV5-5, the J call TRBJ2-7, with 7 bases aligning to TRBD2. Germline loops: CDR1 SGHKS, CDR2 YYEKEE (reference sequence). This CDR3 spans 14 amino acids. Trimming removed 2 bases from V and 3 bases from J; junction bases left unmatched: 5. The CDR3 spells CASSFRGTNYEQYF. CDR3 nucleotide sequence: TGTGCCAGCAGCTTTAGAGGGACTAACTACGAGCAGTACTTC.

The rearrangement uses TRBV28 and TRBJ1-1, with TRBD1 identical over 9 bases. CDR3 size: 15 residues. Germline loops: CDR1 MDHEN, CDR2 SYDVKM. With 2 bases clipped from V and 10 bases from J, the junction kept 11 bases outside the gene matches. The CDR3 sequence: CASSLRPGQGPGAFF. CDR3 DNA sequence: TGTGCCAGCAGTTTACGGCCGGGACAGGGACCAGGAGCTTTCTTT.

Turning to this clone: This may stem from a read error, because a much larger clone lies one nucleotide away. The gene calls are TRBV9 and TRBJ2-2; D remains ambiguous. CDR3 length: 14 residues. V was clipped by 0 bases and J by 1 base, with 4 bases between them. CDR1 and CDR2 (germline): SGDLS, YYNGEE. CDR3 nucleotide sequence: TGTGCCAGCAGCGTAGGACAGAACACCGGGGAGCTGTTTTTT. As protein: CASSVGQNTGELFF.

The rearrangement joins TRBV11-2 to TRBJ2-5, with D hard to call. CDR3 length equals 14 residues. Trimming pared 1 base from V and 5 bases from J, leaving 11 bases between. Germline values: CDR1 SGHAT, CDR2 FQNNGV. The CDR3 region is CASSLVALWETQYF. The CDR3 DNA reads TGTGCCAGCAGCTTAGTGGCACTGTGGGAGACCCAGTACTTC.

The gene calls are TRBV19 and TRBJ2-7; D is unclear. There are 11 residues in the CDR3. Germline V CDR1 and CDR2: LNHDA, SQIVND (reference sequence). The V end was cut by 6 bases, the J end by 2 bases, with 5 bases between. The chain's CDR3 is CASSDAYEQYF. For the CDR3, the DNA is TGTGCCAGTAGCGACGCCTACGAGCAGTACTTC.

This clone was seen just once. CDR3 sequence reads: CATSRTDMAYEQYF. CDR3 nucleotide sequence: TGTGCCACCAGCAGGACAGACATGGCCTACGAGCAGTACTTC. The chain has TRBV15 and TRBJ2-5, with D maybe TRBD1 (5 bases). With the DNA end fitting TRBJ2-7 better, the J assignment may be wrong. Germline V gene sequence: CDR1 LNHNV, CDR2 YYDKDF (reference sequence). The CDR3 has 14 amino acids.

This clone was seen a few times. The V and J genes are TRBV2 and TRBJ2-2, with D perhaps TRBD2 (6 bases). CDR1 is SNHLY, CDR2 FYNNEI, per germline. Trimming removed 5 bases from V and 6 bases from J, with 13 bases in between. This CDR3 is built from 14 residues. The CDR3 DNA sequence: TGTGCCAGCAGTCAGGGACTCCAGTCCGGGGAGCTGTTTTTT. Protein: CASSQGLQSGELFF.

This clone was picked up many times. V gene TRBV25-1 combines with J gene TRBJ2-3; D not certain. CDR3 length equals 14 residues. V was pared by 1 base and J by 0 bases, with 5 bases between. Germline V CDR1 and CDR2: MGHDK, SYGVNS. CDR3 sequence (DNA): TGTGCCAGCAGTGAATCGTTTAGCACAGATACGCAGTATTTT. Its translation is CASSESFSTDTQYF.